The 3 T cell receptor beta chains presented below share a single source sample, sequenced in a study of CD8+CD57+ T cells in acquired aplastic anemia. Profiles of TCR beta VDJ and CDR3 were generated from a genomic DNA template. TCRdb reprocessed the reads via MiXCR and lists one record per CDR3 protein. This sample has hundreds of thousands of distinct CDR3 sequences; around 68% occur once, and the top ten carry approximately 4%. Source material: sorted CD4+, CD8+, or CD8+CD57+ T cells (not recorded which) from PBMCs. The source of these receptors is a human donor in good health, serving as a control.

This clonotype was counted many times. J is TRBJ2-7 and V is TRBV11-2, with TRBD1 matching 8 bases. J gave up 4 bases and V 4 bases, and 9 bases lay outside the gene matches. From germline, CDR1 is SGHAT and CDR2 FQNNGV. The CDR3 sequence is 15 residues long. CDR3 nucleotide sequence: TGTGCCAGCAGCTCGAACCGGGACAGGTCATACGAGCAGTACTTC. Translated: CASSSNRDRSYEQYF. Looking up the rest from reference TRBV11-2 and TRBJ2-7 gives the full variable domain: EAGVAQSPRYKIIEKRQSVAFWCNPISGHATLYWYQQILGQGPKLLIQFQNNGVVDDSQLPKDRFSAERLKGVDSTLKIQPAKLEDSAVYLCASSSNRDRSYEQYFGPGTRLTVT.

This clonotype was seen only a few times. This sequence may be a read error, since a much larger clone differs from it by one base. J is TRBJ1-2 and V is TRBV12-3 or TRBV12-4, with TRBD1 as a possible D gene (5 bases). V gave up 6 bases and J gave up 6 bases, with 17 bases separating them. The CDR3 is 14 amino acids. The DNA for the CDR3 is TGTGCCAGCAGCCGGGACCACCTGAGGGATGGCTACACCTTC. It specifies CASSRDHLRDGYTF.

V usage is TRBV6-1 and J usage is TRBJ2-2; TRBD2 aligns across 10 bases. The CDR3 has 16 residues. V shed 7 bases and J 4 bases; nucleotides not matched to a gene: 9. CDR1 and CDR2 from the germline V gene are MNHNS and SASEGT. The CDR3 spells CASKPSGGQSTGELFF. CDR3 coding DNA: TGTGCCAGCAAACCTAGCGGGGGTCAGAGCACCGGGGAGCTGTTTTTT.